These 22 T cell receptor beta chains came from one sample sequenced in a study of blood T cell repertoires in COVID-19. The repertoire was sequenced with immunoSEQ multiplex PCR; TCRdb's copy has only in-frame clones and lacks some. The table shows about 340,000 clones, with about 92% occurring only once. Sequenced: PBMCs or T cells enriched from blood (not recorded which). The source is a woman aged 25 to 39 who had recovered from COVID-19.

The chain joins TRBV7-9 to TRBJ2-3; perhaps TRBD2 as D (5 bases). Trimming took 4 bases from V and 0 from J, leaving 11 bases between them. Germline values: CDR1 SEHNR, CDR2 FQNEAQ (reference sequence). CDR3 length equals 15 residues. The CDR3 sequence: CASSWSGTSTDTQYF. DNA of the CDR3: TGTGCCAGCAGCTGGAGCGGAACTAGCACAGATACGCAGTATTTT.

This rearrangement joins TRBV19 to TRBJ1-5; D is ambiguous. The CDR3 totals 15 residues. Deletions cut 2 bases from V and 3 bases from J, with 11 bases between. CDR1 is LNHDA, CDR2 SQIVND, per germline (reference sequence). CDR3 in DNA: TGTGCCAGTAGTATACTCGGAGGCTCCAATCAGCCCCAGCATTTT. This encodes CASSILGGSNQPQHF.

The chain carries TRBV6-2 or TRBV6-3 and TRBJ2-7; 8 bases match TRBD2. Germline values: CDR1 MNHEY, CDR2 SVGEGT. V was pared by 6 bases and J by 2 bases, with 3 bases of the junction left unmatched. The CDR3 has 13 residues. Here the CDR3 reads CASSRLATYEQYF. CDR3 in DNA: TGTGCCAGCAGCCGACTAGCGACCTACGAGCAGTACTTC.

The chain couples TRBV11-3 to TRBJ2-1, with D perhaps TRBD1 (5 bases). This CDR3 is 11 amino acids long. Trimming took off 5 bases at V and 8 bases at J, with 7 bases between the two ends. Germline assignment: CDR1 SGHNT and CDR2 YENEEA. CDR3: CASSPRDEQFF. DNA of the CDR3: TGTGCCAGCAGCCCCAGGGATGAGCAGTTCTTC.

The chain joins TRBV6-5 to TRBJ2-3; D is undetermined. Trimming pared 6 bases from V and 2 bases from J, leaving 15 bases between. The CDR3 covers 15 residues. CDR1 MNHEY and CDR2 SVGAGI come from the germline V gene. The CDR3 region has the DNA TGTGCCAGCAGCCCCGGGTACACCTACACAGATACGCAGTATTTT. It codes for CASSPGYTYTDTQYF.

The V call is TRBV28, the J call TRBJ1-5, with D perhaps TRBD1 (5 bases). CDR3 size: 16 residues. The germline gives CDR1 MDHEN, CDR2 SYDVKM. Trimming took 5 bases from V and 0 from J, leaving 14 bases between them. This CDR3 reads CASSKKGYYSNQPQHF. The CDR3 bases are TGTGCCAGCAGTAAAAAGGGGTACTATAGCAATCAGCCCCAGCATTTT.

V is TRBV7-2 and J is TRBJ1-6; the D is unclear. The germline CDR1 and CDR2 sequences are SGHTA and FQGNSA. This CDR3 has 15 residues. Trimming took off 7 bases at V and 7 bases at J, with 17 bases between the two ends. The CDR3 loop reads CASNPSPTGNSPLHF. The CDR3 DNA is TGTGCCAGCAATCCCAGCCCAACGGGGAATTCACCCCTCCACTTT.

The CDR3 loop reads CASSQDLTTSSYEQYF. The CDR3 nucleotides read TGCGCCAGCAGCCAAGATCTGACTACCAGCTCCTACGAGCAGTACTTC. J is TRBJ2-7 and V is TRBV4-3; TRBD2 might be the D (5 bases). Germline V lookup: CDR1 LGHNA, CDR2 YSLEER. The CDR3 length is 16 residues. V gave up 0 bases and J gave up 0 bases, with 12 bases separating them.

The gene calls are TRBV7-7 and TRBJ2-1; 8 nucleotides line up with TRBD2. The CDR3 loop spans 12 amino acids. CDR1 SSHAT and CDR2 FNYEAQ come from the germline V gene (reference sequence). CDR3 in DNA: TGTGCTCTATCGAGCGGGAGAGGCGAGCAGTTCTTC. Its translation is CALSSGRGEQFF.

Note on this clone: Other DNA sequences in the sample encode the same CDR3. The rearrangement links TRBV18 to TRBJ2-5, with 9 bases lining up with TRBD1. The CDR3 totals 13 residues. The ends lost 4 bases at V and 5 bases at J; junction bases unmatched: 2. Germline lookup yields CDR1 KGHSH and CDR2 LQKENI. CDR3 amino acids: CASSQGQGETQYF. The CDR3 DNA reads TGTGCCAGCTCACAAGGACAGGGGGAGACCCAGTACTTC.

V usage is TRBV5-1 and J usage is TRBJ1-1; D ambiguous. CDR1 and CDR2 from the germline V gene are SGHRS and YFSETQ. Trimming left V 4 bases short and J 0 bases short, with 13 bases between. The CDR3 spans 15 residues. The CDR3 region has the DNA TGCGCCAGCAGCATGCCCCAAGGAGTGAACACTGAAGCTTTCTTT. Translating gives CASSMPQGVNTEAFF. The full variable domain, its missing parts supplied by reference TRBV5-1 and TRBJ1-1, is KAGVTQTPRYLIKTRGQQVTLSCSPISGHRSVSWYQQTPGQGLQFLFEYFSETQRNKGNFPGRFSGRQFSNSRSEMNVSTLELGDSALYLCASSMPQGVNTEAFFGQGTRLTVV.

This rearrangement joins TRBV29-1 to TRBJ2-7, with 10 bases that match TRBD1. CDR3 length: 12 amino acids. With V trimmed by 6 bases and J by 4 bases, 3 bases remained unmatched. CDR1 is SQVTM and CDR2 is ANQGSEA in the germline V gene. The CDR3 sequence is CSVTGGLYEQYF. Here the CDR3 DNA reads TGCAGCGTGACAGGGGGCCTTTACGAGCAGTACTTC.

J is TRBJ2-3 and V is TRBV7-2, with 11 bases lining up with TRBD2. Unmatched junction bases numbered 2, after V lost 1 base and J lost 2 bases. This CDR3 contains 16 residues. Germline CDR1 reads SGHTA; CDR2 reads FQGNSA. The CDR3 DNA is TGTGCCAGCAGCTTAGGACTAGCGGGGCCCACAGATACGCAGTATTTT. It yields the protein CASSLGLAGPTDTQYF.

This clone appeared a single time. V is TRBV21-1 and J is TRBJ1-4. TRBV21-1 is given as a pseudogene. The CDR3 length is 13 residues. The CDR3 region is CASSPRSGIKLFF. In nucleotides, the CDR3 is TGTGCCAGCAGCCCGCGAAGCGGGATTAAACTGTTTTTT.

V gene TRBV27 combines with J gene TRBJ2-7, with D possibly being TRBD2 (6 bases). The CDR3 length is 17 residues. V gave up 2 bases and J gave up 2 bases, with 19 bases separating them. Per the germline V gene, CDR1 is MNHEY and CDR2 is SMNVEV (reference sequence). The CDR3 nucleotides are TGTGCCAGCAGTTTACAACCGGTAGGGGAGGCCCCCTACGAGCAGTACTTC. Translating gives CASSLQPVGEAPYEQYF.

This rearrangement joins TRBV7-9 to TRBJ1-1; tentative D call: TRBD1 (5 bases). V gave up 6 bases and J gave up 5 bases, with 13 bases separating them. The CDR3 covers 13 residues. CDR1 is SEHNR and CDR2 is FQNEAQ in the germline V gene (reference sequence). Here the CDR3 reads CASRETVGTEAFF. The CDR3 DNA reads as TGTGCCAGCAGAGAGACAGTGGGGACTGAAGCTTTCTTT.

The J gene is TRBJ1-1, the V gene TRBV5-5, with D unresolved. The CDR3 totals 14 residues. V was shortened by 0 bases and J by 4 bases, with 10 bases between the two germline ends. The germline V gene encodes CDR1 SGHKS and CDR2 YYEKEE (reference sequence). Here the CDR3 DNA reads TGTGCCAGCAGCTTGGTCGCCTTCGGCACTGAAGCTTTCTTT. Its protein is CASSLVAFGTEAFF.

The genes are TRBV24-1 and TRBJ2-5; TRBD1 matches 11 bases. The CDR3 covers 15 residues. The germline V gene has CDR1 KGHDR and CDR2 SFDVKD. Unmatched junction bases numbered 4, after V lost 3 bases and J lost 5 bases. CDR3 DNA sequence: TGTGCCACCAGTGATGGACAGGGGGCAAGGGAGACCCAGTACTTC. Protein sequence: CATSDGQGARETQYF.

V gene TRBV30 combines with J gene TRBJ1-3, with D possibly matching TRBD1 (5 bases). This CDR3 has 14 amino acids. Trimming removed 0 bases from V and 8 bases from J, with 14 bases in between. The V gene's germline CDR1 is GTSNPN and CDR2 SVGIG (reference sequence). The CDR3 spells CAWSVDSPPDTIYF. In nucleotides, the CDR3 is TGTGCCTGGAGTGTTGACAGCCCCCCTGACACCATATATTTT.

The chain joins TRBV2 to TRBJ2-7; the match to TRBD1 covers 8 bases. The CDR3 is 16 residues long. Germline CDR1 is SNHLY and CDR2 is FYNNEI. The trim removed 5 bases at V and 2 bases at J, leaving 11 bases unmatched. The CDR3 reads CASSNRPGQVTYEQYF. DNA for the CDR3: TGTGCCAGCAGTAACAGACCGGGACAGGTAACCTACGAGCAGTACTTC.

The CDR3 coding sequence is TGTGCCAGCAGCTCGAAAAGGACAGGCACCTACGAGCAGTACTTC. This sequence encodes CASSSKRTGTYEQYF. This chain links TRBV5-4 with TRBJ2-7; TRBD1 matches at 7 bases. The CDR3 covers 15 residues. The V segment lost 3 bases and the J segment 2 bases; nucleotides outside the gene matches: 8. Per germline, CDR1 SGHNT and CDR2 YYREEE (reference sequence). Supplemented by reference TRBV5-4 and TRBJ2-7, the full variable domain reads ETGVTQSPTHLIKTRGQQVTLRCSSQSGHNTVSWYQQALGQGPQFIFQYYREEENGRGNFPPRFSGLQFPNYSSELNVNALELDDSALYLCASSSKRTGTYEQYFGPGTRLTVT.

V gene TRBV28 combines with J gene TRBJ2-7; 7 bases line up with TRBD2. Germline V gene data show CDR1 as MDHEN and CDR2 as SYDVKM. V trimming: 0 bases; J trimming: 3 bases; junction bases outside the gene matches: 2. This CDR3 has 14 residues. The CDR3 region is CASSLWAGDYEQYF. CDR3 DNA sequence: TGTGCCAGCAGTTTATGGGCGGGGGACTACGAGCAGTACTTC.